This T cell receptor (beta chain) was sequenced for a study of cytomegalovirus exposure and HLA in healthy donors. Use of 60 Vbeta and 13 Jbeta primers characterized the PCR. The protocol was immunoSEQ multiplex PCR, while the TCRdb copy is restricted to in-frame clones and leaves out a portion. Seen in this sample are around 130,000 clones; the ten most common clones hold less than 2%. Per germline, CDR1 SGHTA and CDR2 FQGNSA. The CDR3 totals 15 residues. Trimming removed 5 bases from V and 2 bases from J, with 16 bases in between. Concerning this clone: As yet, its antigen is unknown.

Study observations and caveats: HLA alleles showed associations with some 17,000 TCR beta sequences in a later analysis, at a 0.05 false discovery rate. Listed as cytomegalovirus-associated were around 160 TCR beta chains. Later on, an analysis found that several of the most significant clusters appeared to be linked to common viral pathogens, which included parvovirus B19.

The source material was PBMCs. This sequence joins TRBV7-2 and TRBJ2-7; TRBD2 is a possible D gene (6 bases). The receptor was derived from a woman aged 40 to 49 in good health and CMV-seronegative. The CDR3 loop is CASSPTSWGAYEQYF. In DNA form, the CDR3 reads TGTGCCAGCAGCCCCACCAGTTGGGGGGCCTACGAGCAGTACTTC.